These T cell receptor beta chains were read from a single sample in a study of T-cell memory formation after mild COVID-19. Each CDR3 protein gets one entry after TCRdb re-called the 5' RACE reads with MiXCR. The sample has around 250,000 distinct CDR3 sequences, about 16% seen once; the top ten hold roughly 20%. The sequenced material came from PBMCs or a T cell subset sorted from them (not recorded which). These receptors originate from a man between 18 and 35 years old who had mild COVID-19 (a few samples of this study predate the infection). Cell type and time point are not known. CDR3s include the opening cysteine and the closing phenylalanine or tryptophan. Each record gives: D gene, J gene, clone size, V gene, CDR3 protein, CDR3 DNA. The D gene is left open where the match is weak. Expanded clones are given a class, and other clones once, few, many or no size at all.

. | TRBJ1-1 | few | TRBV18 | CASSPVTPNTEAFF | TGTGCCAGCTCACCCGTGACGCCGAACACTGAAGCTTTCTTT
. | TRBJ2-3 | many | TRBV6-2/TRBV6-3 | CASSRRGGVTDTQYF | TGTGCCAGCTCGAGGAGGGGGGGGGTCACAGATACGCAGTATTTT
. | TRBJ2-7 | . | TRBV3-1 | CASSQNPGYEQYF | TGTGCCAGCAGCCAAAATCCGGGTTACGAGCAGTACTTC
. | TRBJ2-3 | . | TRBV5-1 | CASSLGVGVTDTQYF | TGCGCCAGCAGCTTGGGGGTAGGAGTCACAGATACGCAGTATTTT
. | TRBJ1-2 | few | TRBV6-5 | CASGLQDNYGYTF | TGTGCCAGCGGACTACAGGACAACTATGGCTACACCTTC
. | TRBJ1-2 | . | TRBV11-2 | CASSLGVDYGYTF | TGTGCCAGCAGCTTGGGCGTCGACTATGGCTACACCTTC
TRBD2 | TRBJ2-3 | . | TRBV7-2 | CASRTGSGGPADTQYF | TGTGCCAGCCGCACCGGTAGCGGGGGGCCGGCGGATACGCAGTATTTT
. | TRBJ2-6 | few | TRBV7-2 | CASSFWISGANVLTF | TGTGCCAGCAGCTTTTGGATCTCTGGGGCCAACGTCCTGACTTTC
. | TRBJ1-4 | few | TRBV20-1 | CSPSGPGKLFF | TGCAGTCCGAGTGGACCGGGGAAGCTGTTTTTT
TRBD2 | TRBJ2-7 | few | TRBV6-6 | CASSQAGGNYEQYF | TGTGCCAGCAGTCAGGCGGGGGGGAATTACGAGCAGTACTTC
TRBD2 | TRBJ2-3 | few | TRBV3-1 | CASSQGTVAGGTDTQYF | TGTGCCAGCAGCCAAGGGACGGTAGCGGGGGGCACAGATACGCAGTATTTT
. | TRBJ2-3 | few | TRBV7-2 | CASSLSRWTDTQYF | TGTGCCAGCAGCTTGTCACGTTGGACAGATACGCAGTATTTT
. | TRBJ1-2 | . | TRBV6-5 | CASSPRQGRNLGYTF | TGTGCCAGCAGTCCCCGACAAGGGAGGAACCTTGGCTACACCTTC
. | TRBJ2-3 | few | TRBV24-1 | CATSDSGTYDTDTQYF | TGTGCCACCAGTGATTCCGGGACTTACGACACAGATACGCAGTATTTT
. | TRBJ2-1 | few | TRBV4-1 | CASSQARISSYNEQFF | TGCGCCAGCAGCCAAGCGCGGATAAGCTCCTACAATGAGCAGTTCTTC
. | TRBJ1-6 | . | TRBV12-3/TRBV12-4 | CASSGSQNSPLHF | TGTGCCAGCTCCGGCAGCCAGAATTCACCCCTCCACTTT
. | TRBJ1-1 | few | TRBV29-1 | CSGGDIRAEAFF | TGCAGCGGCGGGGACATTCGGGCTGAAGCTTTCTTT
TRBD2 | TRBJ2-5 | . | TRBV7-9 | CASSQSGGGGETQYF | TGTGCCAGCAGCCAAAGCGGGGGCGGAGGGGAGACCCAGTACTTC
. | TRBJ1-2 | . | TRBV5-1 | CASSSDLGYGYTF | TGCGCCAGCAGCTCGGACCTTGGCTATGGCTACACCTTC
. | TRBJ2-2 | few | TRBV6-5 | CASCDGTGELFF | TGTGCCAGCTGTGACGGCACCGGGGAGCTGTTTTTT
TRBD2 | TRBJ2-5 | few | TRBV5-1 | CASSGGSGGGETQYF | TGCGCCAGCAGCGGTGGGAGCGGGGGAGGAGAGACCCAGTACTTC
. | TRBJ2-1 | few | TRBV19 | CASTPGSSYNEQFF | TGTGCCAGTACCCCTGGGAGCTCCTACAATGAGCAGTTCTTC
. | TRBJ2-5 | many | TRBV7-9 | CASSLRQGGRETQYF | TGTGCCAGCAGCCTGAGACAGGGAGGACGAGAGACCCAGTACTTC
. | TRBJ2-3 | . | TRBV5-5 | CASSLAGGDRTDTQYF | TGTGCCAGCAGCTTGGCCGGCGGGGATAGGACAGATACGCAGTATTTT
TRBD1 | TRBJ2-5 | many | TRBV7-2 | CASSFLGQGLETQYF | TGTGCCAGCAGCTTCTTAGGACAGGGGCTGGAGACCCAGTACTTC
. | TRBJ1-4 | . | TRBV20-1 | CSARDRRGGASGEKLFF | TGCAGTGCTAGAGATAGGAGGGGAGGGGCCTCGGGCGAAAAACTGTTTTTT
TRBD1 | TRBJ1-4 | . | TRBV5-1 | CASSSGTGDEKLFF | TGCGCCAGCAGCTCCGGGACAGGCGATGAAAAACTGTTTTTT
TRBD1 | TRBJ2-7 | . | TRBV9 | CASSVGGGAWTYEQYF | TGTGCCAGCAGCGTAGGAGGGGGCGCGTGGACCTACGAGCAGTACTTC
TRBD1 | TRBJ1-1 | . | TRBV11-2 | CASSLAGGPSEAFF | TGTGCCAGCAGCTTAGCAGGGGGCCCAAGTGAAGCTTTCTTT
. | TRBJ2-4 | . | TRBV7-9 | CASSPPMGQAKNIQYF | TGTGCCAGCAGCCCCCCTATGGGGCAAGCCAAAAACATTCAGTACTTC
. | TRBJ2-5 | . | TRBV19 | CASSIRGGSMETQYF | TGTGCCAGTAGTATCAGGGGGGGCTCTATGGAGACCCAGTACTTC
. | TRBJ2-1 | medium-sized | TRBV24-1 | CATSDLRYEQFF | TGTGCCACCAGTGATCTTAGGTATGAGCAGTTCTTC
. | TRBJ2-3 | many | TRBV11-2 | CASSLATDTQYF | TGTGCCAGCAGCTTAGCCACAGATACGCAGTATTTT
. | TRBJ2-6 | . | TRBV12-5 | CASGQGLAGANVLTF | TGTGCTAGTGGCCAAGGGTTAGCTGGGGCCAACGTCCTGACTTTC
TRBD1 | TRBJ1-2 | few | TRBV5-1 | CASSLRPGGVADYGYTF | TGCGCCAGCAGCCTGCGGCCAGGGGGGGTTGCGGACTATGGCTACACCTTC
TRBD1 | TRBJ1-2 | few | TRBV6-1 | CASSEAGDRTYGYTF | TGTGCCAGCAGTGAAGCCGGGGACAGGACCTATGGCTACACCTTC